In this sample, the clone carrying this TCR beta chain turned up many times. The CDR3 length is 14 residues. The germline gives CDR1 MDHEN, CDR2 SYDVKM. V was pared by 5 bases and J by 6 bases, with 16 bases between. This entry belongs to a study of identical twins. TCRdb called the 5' RACE reads again in MiXCR, with one record for every CDR3 protein. The sample yields approximately 630,000 distinct CDR3 sequences, roughly 7.1% seen once. Another study also made use of these data, one on yellow fever vaccine responses in identical twins.

The TCR comes from a woman younger than 30 in good health. This rearrangement joins TRBV28 to TRBJ1-1, with a possible D match to TRBD1 (5 bases). Sequenced input: PBMCs. The CDR3 sequence is CASSSRQPLPEAFF. The CDR3 nucleotides are TGTGCCAGCAGTAGCCGACAGCCTCTTCCTGAAGCTTTCTTT.